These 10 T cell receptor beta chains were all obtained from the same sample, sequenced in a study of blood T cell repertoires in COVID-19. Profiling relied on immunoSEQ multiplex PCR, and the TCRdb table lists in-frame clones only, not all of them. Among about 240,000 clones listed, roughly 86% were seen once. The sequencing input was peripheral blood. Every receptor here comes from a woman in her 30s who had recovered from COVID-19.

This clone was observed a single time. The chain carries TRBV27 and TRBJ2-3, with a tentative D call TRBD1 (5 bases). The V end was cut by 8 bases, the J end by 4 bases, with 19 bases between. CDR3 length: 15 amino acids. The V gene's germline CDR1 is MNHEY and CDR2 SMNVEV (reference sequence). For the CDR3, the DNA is TGTGCCAGCCGTAAATCGGGCAGGGTGGCAGATACGCAGTATTTT. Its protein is CASRKSGRVADTQYF.

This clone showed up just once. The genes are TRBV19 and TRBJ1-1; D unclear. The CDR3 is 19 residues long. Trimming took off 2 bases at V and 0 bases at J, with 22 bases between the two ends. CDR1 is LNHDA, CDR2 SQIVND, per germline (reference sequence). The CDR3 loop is CASSISRGHGSIMNTEAFF. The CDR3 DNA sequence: TGTGCCAGTAGTATAAGCAGAGGGCACGGAAGTATCATGAACACTGAAGCTTTCTTT.

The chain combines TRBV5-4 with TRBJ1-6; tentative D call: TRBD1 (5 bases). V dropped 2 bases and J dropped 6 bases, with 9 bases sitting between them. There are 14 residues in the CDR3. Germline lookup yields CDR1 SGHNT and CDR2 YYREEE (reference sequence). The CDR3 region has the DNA TGTGCCAGCAGCTTAGCGACAGTTAATTCACCCCTCCACTTT. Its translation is CASSLATVNSPLHF.

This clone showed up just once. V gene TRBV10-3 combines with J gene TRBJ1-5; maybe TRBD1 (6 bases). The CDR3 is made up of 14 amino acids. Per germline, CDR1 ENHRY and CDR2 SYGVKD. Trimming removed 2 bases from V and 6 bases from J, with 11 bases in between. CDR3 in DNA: TGTGCCATCAGTGAGGCAGGGGCAGGTCAGCCCCAGCATTTT. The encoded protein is CAISEAGAGQPQHF.

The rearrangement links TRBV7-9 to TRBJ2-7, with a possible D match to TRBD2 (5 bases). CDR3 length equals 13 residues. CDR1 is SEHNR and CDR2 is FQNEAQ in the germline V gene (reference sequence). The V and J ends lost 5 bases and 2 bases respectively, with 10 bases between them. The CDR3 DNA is TGTGCCAGCAGCCCGCCGGGGACCTACGAGCAGTACTTC. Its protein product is CASSPPGTYEQYF.

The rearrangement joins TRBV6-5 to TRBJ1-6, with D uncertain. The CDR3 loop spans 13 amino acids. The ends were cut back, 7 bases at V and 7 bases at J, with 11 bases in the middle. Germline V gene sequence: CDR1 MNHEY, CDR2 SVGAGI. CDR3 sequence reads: CASTLARNSPLHF. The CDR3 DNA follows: TGTGCCAGCACCTTAGCCCGCAATTCACCCCTCCACTTT.

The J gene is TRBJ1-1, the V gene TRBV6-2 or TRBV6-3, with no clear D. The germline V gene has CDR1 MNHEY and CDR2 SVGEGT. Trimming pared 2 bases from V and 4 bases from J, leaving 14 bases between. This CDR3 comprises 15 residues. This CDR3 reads CASSYKAVTITEAFF. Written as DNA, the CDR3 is TGTGCCAGCAGTTACAAGGCGGTCACTATCACTGAAGCTTTCTTT.

CDR3 protein: CASSSGGARETQYF. In DNA form, the CDR3 reads TGTGCCAGCAGCTCCGGGGGGGCAAGAGAGACCCAGTACTTC. The chain couples TRBV2 to TRBJ2-5, with 8 bases matching TRBD2. Germline trimming cut 6 bases from V and 4 bases from J; bases unmatched to any gene: 7. CDR1 and CDR2 (germline): SNHLY, FYNNEI. This CDR3 comprises 14 residues.

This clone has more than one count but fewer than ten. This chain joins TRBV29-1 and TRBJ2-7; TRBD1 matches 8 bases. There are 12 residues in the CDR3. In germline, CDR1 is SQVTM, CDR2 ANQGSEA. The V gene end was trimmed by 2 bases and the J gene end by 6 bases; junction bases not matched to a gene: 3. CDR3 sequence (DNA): TGCAGCGTTGAAACACAGGGGGGCGAGCAGTACTTC. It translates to CSVETQGGEQYF.

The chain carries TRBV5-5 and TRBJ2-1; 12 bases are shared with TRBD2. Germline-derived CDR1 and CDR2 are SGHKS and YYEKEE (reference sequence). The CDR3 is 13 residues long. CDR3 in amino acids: CASSGGDLFEQFF. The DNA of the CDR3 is TGTGCTTCTAGCGGGGGGGATCTTTTTGAGCAGTTCTTC.